The 21 T cell receptor beta chains below were found in one sample sequenced in a study of beta chain features in type 1 diabetes. Of the isolated RNA, all was reverse transcribed, and so the sequenced material was expressed TCRB transcripts. Data came from immunoSEQ multiplex PCR; TCRdb stores just in-frame clones and leaves some out. The sample has fewer than 200,000 clones; about 8.5% are singletons. Material for sequencing was central memory CD4+ T cells from blood. The receptors stem from a man aged 18 to 29 in good health.

The sample holds a few counts of this clone. The J gene is TRBJ2-7, the V gene TRBV9; D possibly corresponds to TRBD1 (6 bases). This CDR3 has 14 residues. V lost 0 bases and J lost 4, with 11 bases in between. Germline V gene data show CDR1 as SGDLS and CDR2 as YYNGEE. CDR3 nucleotide sequence: TGTGCCAGCAGCGTAGCTCCGCAGGGGTACGAGCAGTACTTC. It yields the protein CASSVAPQGYEQYF.

This clone was found many times. Sequence at one end of the junction differs from germline and may be a read error. V usage is TRBV7-2 and J usage is TRBJ2-5; 9 nucleotides agree with TRBD2. There are 13 residues in the CDR3. Germline V gene sequence: CDR1 SGHTA, CDR2 FQGNSA. The CDR3 DNA reads as TGTGCCAGCAGCATAGCGGGAGCAGAGACCCAGTACTTC. This translates into CASSIAGAETQYF.

This chain joins TRBV4-2 and TRBJ2-5; D is possibly TRBD2 (6 bases). Trimming cost V 4 bases and J 3 bases, with 12 bases left between them. Germline V gives CDR1 LGHNA, CDR2 YNFKEQ. CDR3 size: 14 residues. CDR3 sequence: CASSPGLSEETQYF. The CDR3 coding sequence is TGTGCCAGCAGCCCGGGACTCTCGGAAGAGACCCAGTACTTC.

This clone was detected only a few times. The V and J genes are TRBV6-1 and TRBJ2-3; TRBD1 agrees at 9 bases. CDR1 and CDR2 from the germline V gene are MNHNS and SASEGT. The CDR3 sequence is 15 residues long. The trim removed 5 bases at V and 4 bases at J, leaving 7 bases unmatched. The CDR3 spells CASSPQGARADTQYF. The DNA of the CDR3 is TGTGCCAGCAGTCCACAGGGGGCACGGGCAGATACGCAGTATTTT.

This clone was detected ten times or more. The rearrangement joins TRBV2 to TRBJ1-2; 10 bases agree with TRBD1. The junction had 7 bases not matched to a gene; V was cut back by 4 bases and J by 2 bases. The CDR3 totals 16 residues. Germline values: CDR1 SNHLY, CDR2 FYNNEI. The CDR3 bases are TGTGCCAGCAGTGCCCCCCTGGGACAGGGGAACTATGGCTACACCTTC. Amino acid sequence: CASSAPLGQGNYGYTF.

The genes are TRBV30 and TRBJ1-3; D is possibly TRBD1 (5 bases). Looked up from germline, CDR1 is GTSNPN and CDR2 is SVGIG (reference sequence). This CDR3 region has 15 residues. The V and J ends lost 2 bases and 1 base respectively, with 12 bases between them. The CDR3, as DNA: TGTGCCTGGAGTTCTGGGGCTATATCTGGAAACACCATATATTTT. As protein: CAWSSGAISGNTIYF.

This clone was observed a handful of times. The CDR3 bases are TGCAGCGTCGGACTAGCGGGGGGCCAGACAGATACGCAGTATTTT. Its protein is CSVGLAGGQTDTQYF. V usage is TRBV29-1 and J usage is TRBJ2-3, with TRBD2 identical over 14 bases. In germline, CDR1 is SQVTM, CDR2 ANQGSEA. Trimming removed 6 bases from V and 3 bases from J; junction bases left unmatched: 5. This CDR3 contains 15 residues.

V and J are TRBV7-8 and TRBJ1-1; D gene unclear. V was cut by 1 base and J by 3 bases, with 9 bases left in between. Germline loops: CDR1 SGHVS, CDR2 FQNEAQ. This CDR3 is 14 amino acids long. The CDR3 here is CASSLVRVHTEAFF. CDR3 DNA sequence: TGTGCCAGCAGCTTAGTCCGGGTCCACACTGAAGCTTTCTTT. Drawing the rest from reference TRBV7-8 and TRBJ1-1, the complete variable domain is GAGVSQSPRYKVAKRGQDVALRCDPISGHVSLFWYQQALGQGPEFLTYFQNEAQLDKSGLPSDRFFAERPEGSVSTLKIQRTQQEDSAVYLCASSLVRVHTEAFFGQGTRLTVV.

This clone was counted between two and nine times. The chain joins TRBV4-2 to TRBJ2-3, with D perhaps TRBD2 (7 bases). CDR3 length: 17 amino acids. CDR1 and CDR2 (germline): LGHNA, YNFKEQ. Trimming stripped 3 bases from V and 1 base from J, with 17 bases between. The CDR3 DNA reads as TGTGCCAGCAGCCACTTTAGGGGGGGCGAGGGCACAGATACGCAGTATTTT. This gives the protein CASSHFRGGEGTDTQYF.

The chain carries TRBV7-3 and TRBJ2-3, with a weak D call TRBD2 (5 bases). The CDR3 runs 14 residues. Germline values: CDR1 SGHTA, CDR2 FQGTGA. Trimming took 4 bases from V and 4 from J, leaving 12 bases between them. This chain's CDR3 is CASSSRVSPDTQYF. The DNA of the CDR3 is TGTGCCAGCAGCTCGAGGGTTTCTCCAGATACGCAGTATTTT.

This clone was detected only a few times. The V call is TRBV5-1, the J call TRBJ1-2; 10 positions agree with TRBD1. The CDR3 is made up of 14 amino acids. CDR1 and CDR2 from the germline V gene are SGHRS and YFSETQ. J was trimmed by 7 bases and V by 2 bases; bases with no gene match: 5. In DNA form, the CDR3 reads TGCGCCAGCAGCTTAGGACAGGGGGTTCGTGGCTACACCTTC. This gives the protein CASSLGQGVRGYTF.

The chain couples TRBV7-6 to TRBJ2-5; TRBD2 aligns across 9 bases. CDR1 is SGHVS, CDR2 FNYEAQ, per germline. V shed 1 base, J shed 7 bases, and the junction held 10 bases outside the gene matches. The CDR3 totals 16 residues. In nucleotides, the CDR3 is TGTGCCAGCAGCTTAGTGGGGCGGGGGGGCTACTCGACCCAGTACTTC. Its translation: CASSLVGRGGYSTQYF.

This clone was seen ten or more times. This CDR3 is CASSKEQVRPDTQYF. The CDR3 coding sequence is TGTGCCAGCTCAAAAGAACAGGTACGGCCAGATACGCAGTATTTT. The gene calls are TRBV18 and TRBJ2-3; TRBD1 might be the D (5 bases). CDR1 is KGHSH and CDR2 is LQKENI in the germline V gene. Trimming shortened V by 5 bases and J by 4 bases, and 16 bases separated the two germline ends. The CDR3 is 15 amino acids.

This clone was counted between two and nine times. The chain links TRBV7-3 to TRBJ2-5; 14 positions match TRBD2. The CDR3 covers 17 residues. V lost 5 bases to trimming and J lost 5 bases; unmatched junction nucleotides: 10. From germline, CDR1 is SGHTA and CDR2 FQGTGA. The CDR3 coding sequence is TGTGCCAGCAGCCGGGGGACTAGCGGGGGCGCGTGGGAGACCCAGTACTTC. Translated, it gives CASSRGTSGGAWETQYF.

This clone was counted only a few times. The gene calls are TRBV29-1 and TRBJ2-1, with D tentatively TRBD1 (7 bases). CDR1 is SQVTM, CDR2 ANQGSEA, per germline. This CDR3 region has 14 residues. V shed 7 bases and J shed 2 bases, with 15 bases lying between them. CDR3 nucleotides: TGCAGCGGGGCGGGGACAGTAGCCTACAATGAGCAGTTCTTC. Translating it yields CSGAGTVAYNEQFF.

V gene TRBV7-2 combines with J gene TRBJ2-1; 7 positions agree with TRBD2. V dropped 5 bases and J dropped 9; count of bases not matched to a gene: 16. The germline gives CDR1 SGHTA, CDR2 FQGNSA. The CDR3 sequence is 16 residues long. The CDR3 coding sequence is TGTGCCAGCAGCCCCACGGCGCTTGGGGGGGGAAGTGAGCAGTTCTTC. Translating it yields CASSPTALGGGSEQFF.

This clone was detected a few times. J is TRBJ2-3 and V is TRBV4-3, with 9 bases matching TRBD2. The CDR3 extends over 15 amino acids. V lost 4 bases, J lost 5 bases, and 7 bases stayed unmatched. Germline V gene sequence: CDR1 LGHNA, CDR2 YSLEER. CDR3 coding DNA: TGCGCCAGCAGCCCCCAGACTAGCGGTGGAGATACGCAGTATTTT. Its protein product is CASSPQTSGGDTQYF.

This clone was observed a few times. The chain is built from TRBV7-2 and TRBJ1-1; no clear D gene. The CDR3 sequence is 14 residues long. V shed 3 bases and J shed 4 bases, with 12 bases lying between them. The germline gives CDR1 SGHTA, CDR2 FQGNSA. The CDR3 DNA is TGTGCCAGCAGCTTCCAGAGCCGAGGCACTGAAGCTTTCTTT. It specifies CASSFQSRGTEAFF.

This clone was seen a handful of times. The chain uses TRBV2 and TRBJ1-5; 7 bases are a match to TRBD1. The germline CDR1 and CDR2 sequences are SNHLY and FYNNEI. This CDR3 comprises 13 residues. V shed 6 bases and J 3 bases; nucleotides not matched to a gene: 2. Here the CDR3 DNA reads TGTGCCAGCAGCGGGACAGTCAATCAGCCCCAGCATTTT. Translation gives CASSGTVNQPQHF.

The chain couples TRBV7-3 to TRBJ1-2; 8 bases fit TRBD1. The CDR3 extends over 14 amino acids. The J segment lost 4 bases and the V segment lost 5 bases, leaving 6 bases of the junction unmatched. Germline loops: CDR1 SGHTA, CDR2 FQGTGA. CDR3 nucleotide sequence: TGTGCCAGCAGCCCAACAGGACAGGGCTATGGCTACACCTTC. This translates into CASSPTGQGYGYTF.

In DNA, the CDR3 is TGTGCCAGCAGCTTAGAAGGGGGGACAGGGACTTCACCCCTCCACTTT. This encodes CASSLEGGTGTSPLHF. The V call is TRBV7-2, the J call TRBJ1-6; TRBD1 aligns across 9 bases. The CDR3 is 16 amino acids. V dropped 1 base and J dropped 9; count of bases not matched to a gene: 7. Germline V gene sequence: CDR1 SGHTA, CDR2 FQGNSA.